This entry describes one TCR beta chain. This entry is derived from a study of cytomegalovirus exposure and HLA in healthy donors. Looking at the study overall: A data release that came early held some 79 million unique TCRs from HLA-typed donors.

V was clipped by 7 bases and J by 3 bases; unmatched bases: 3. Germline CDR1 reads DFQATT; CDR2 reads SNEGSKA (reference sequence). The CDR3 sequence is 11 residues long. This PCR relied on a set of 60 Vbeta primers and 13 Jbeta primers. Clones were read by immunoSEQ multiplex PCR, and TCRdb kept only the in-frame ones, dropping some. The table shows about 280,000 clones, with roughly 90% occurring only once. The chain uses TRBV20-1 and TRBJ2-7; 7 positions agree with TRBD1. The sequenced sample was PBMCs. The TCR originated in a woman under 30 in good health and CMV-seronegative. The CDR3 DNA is TGCAGTGTTAACAGGGGCTACGAGCAGTACTTC. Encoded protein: CSVNRGYEQYF.